Sequencing of this T cell receptor beta chain was carried out in a study of chronic HIV infection and antiretroviral therapy. Trimming took off 1 base at V and 2 bases at J, with 16 bases between the two ends. Germline CDR1 is SGHAT and CDR2 is FQNNGV. The CDR3 consists of 17 residues. In this sample, this clonotype turned up many times. TCRdb called the 5' RACE reads again in MiXCR, with one record for every CDR3 protein. This table holds 40,000 or so distinct CDR3 sequences, roughly 7.6% found once. Sequenced sample: peripheral blood. The chain links TRBV11-2 to TRBJ2-3; perhaps TRBD2 as D (5 bases). The receptor was isolated from an adult who had HIV and had not received antiretroviral therapy, or was an uninfected healthy control (not recorded which). The CDR3 protein is CASSLGVMASPTDTQYF. The CDR3 region has the DNA TGTGCCAGCAGCTTAGGCGTTATGGCTAGCCCCACAGATACGCAGTATTTT.